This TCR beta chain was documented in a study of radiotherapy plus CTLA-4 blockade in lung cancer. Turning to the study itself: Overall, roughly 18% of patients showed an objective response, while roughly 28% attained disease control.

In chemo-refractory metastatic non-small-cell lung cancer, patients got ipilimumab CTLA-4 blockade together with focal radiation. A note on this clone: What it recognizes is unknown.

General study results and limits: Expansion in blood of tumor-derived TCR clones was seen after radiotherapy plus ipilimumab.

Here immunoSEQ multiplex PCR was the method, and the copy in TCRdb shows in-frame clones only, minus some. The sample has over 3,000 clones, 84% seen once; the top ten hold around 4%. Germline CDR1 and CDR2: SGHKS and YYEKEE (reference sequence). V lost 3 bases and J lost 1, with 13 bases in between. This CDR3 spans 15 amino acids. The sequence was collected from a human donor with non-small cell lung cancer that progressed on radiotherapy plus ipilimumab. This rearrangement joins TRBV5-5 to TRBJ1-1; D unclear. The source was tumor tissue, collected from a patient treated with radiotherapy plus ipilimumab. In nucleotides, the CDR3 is TGTGCCAGCAGCTCGGGCCGCCCTGGGAACACTGAAGCTTTCTTT. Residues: CASSSGRPGNTEAFF.